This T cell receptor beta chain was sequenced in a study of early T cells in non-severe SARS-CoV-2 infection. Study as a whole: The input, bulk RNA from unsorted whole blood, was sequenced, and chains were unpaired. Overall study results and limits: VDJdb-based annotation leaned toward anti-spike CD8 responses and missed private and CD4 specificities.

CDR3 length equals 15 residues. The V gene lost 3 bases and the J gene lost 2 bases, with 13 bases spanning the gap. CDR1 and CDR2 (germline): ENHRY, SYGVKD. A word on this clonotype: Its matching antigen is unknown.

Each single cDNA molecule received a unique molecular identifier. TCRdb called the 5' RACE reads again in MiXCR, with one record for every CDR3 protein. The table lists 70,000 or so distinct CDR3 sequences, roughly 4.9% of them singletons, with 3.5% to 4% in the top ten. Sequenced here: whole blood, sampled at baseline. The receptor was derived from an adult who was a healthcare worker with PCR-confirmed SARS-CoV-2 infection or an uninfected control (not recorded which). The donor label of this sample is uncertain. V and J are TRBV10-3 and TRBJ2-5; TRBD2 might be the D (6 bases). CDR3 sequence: CAISDSLGGQETQYF. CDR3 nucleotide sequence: TGTGCCATCAGTGACTCCTTGGGGGGTCAAGAGACCCAGTACTTC.